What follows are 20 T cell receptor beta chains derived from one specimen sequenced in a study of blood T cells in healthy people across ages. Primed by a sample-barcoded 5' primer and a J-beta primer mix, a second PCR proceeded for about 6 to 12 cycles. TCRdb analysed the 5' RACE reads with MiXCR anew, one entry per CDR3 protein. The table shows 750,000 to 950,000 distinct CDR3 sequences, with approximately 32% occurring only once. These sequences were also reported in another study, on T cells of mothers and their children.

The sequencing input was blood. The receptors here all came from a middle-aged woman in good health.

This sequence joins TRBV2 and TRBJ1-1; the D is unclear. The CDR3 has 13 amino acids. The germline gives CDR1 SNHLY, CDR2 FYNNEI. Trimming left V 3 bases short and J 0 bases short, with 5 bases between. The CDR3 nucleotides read TGTGCCAGCAGTGAGGGGATGAACACTGAAGCTTTCTTT. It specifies CASSEGMNTEAFF.

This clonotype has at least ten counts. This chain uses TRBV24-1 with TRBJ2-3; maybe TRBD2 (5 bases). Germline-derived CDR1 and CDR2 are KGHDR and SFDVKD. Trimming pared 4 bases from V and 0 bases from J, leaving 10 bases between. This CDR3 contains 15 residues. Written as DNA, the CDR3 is TGTGCCACCAGTGACGGACTGGGGAGCACAGATACGCAGTATTTT. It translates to CATSDGLGSTDTQYF.

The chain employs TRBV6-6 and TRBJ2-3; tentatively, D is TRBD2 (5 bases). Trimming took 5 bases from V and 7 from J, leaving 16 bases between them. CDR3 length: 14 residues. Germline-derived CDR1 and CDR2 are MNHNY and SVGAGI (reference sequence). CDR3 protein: CASSPGSRSNTQYF. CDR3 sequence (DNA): TGTGCCAGCAGTCCGGGATCCAGGTCTAATACGCAGTATTTT.

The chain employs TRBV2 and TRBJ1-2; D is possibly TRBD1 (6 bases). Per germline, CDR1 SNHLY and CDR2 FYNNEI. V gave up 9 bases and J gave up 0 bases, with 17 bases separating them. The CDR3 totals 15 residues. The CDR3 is CASRSVGGSNYGYTF. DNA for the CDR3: TGTGCCAGTCGTAGCGTCGGGGGCTCTAACTATGGCTACACCTTC.

As DNA, the CDR3 is TGTGCCAGCAGGGGGGGCCAGAATTCACCCCTCCACTTT. The encoded protein is CASRGGQNSPLHF. This sequence joins TRBV12-3 or TRBV12-4 and TRBJ1-6; tentatively, D is TRBD1 (6 bases). Trimming took 6 bases from V and 7 from J, leaving 10 bases between them. The CDR3 runs 13 residues.

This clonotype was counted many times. The CDR3 DNA is TGTGCCAGCAGCGTAGGTGATAGCGGGGTATACGAGCAGTACTTC. It yields the protein CASSVGDSGVYEQYF. The rearrangement links TRBV9 to TRBJ2-7; 8 positions agree with TRBD2. V lost 0 bases and J lost 4; bases outside the gene matches: 6. The CDR3 runs 15 residues. CDR1 is SGDLS, CDR2 YYNGEE, per germline. The full variable domain, its missing parts supplied by reference TRBV9 and TRBJ2-7, is DSGVTQTPKHLITATGQRVTLRCSPRSGDLSVYWYQQSLDQGLQFLIQYYNGEERAKGNILERFSAQQFPDLHSELNLSSLELGDSALYFCASSVGDSGVYEQYFGPGTRLTVT.

The CDR3 is CASSQEPAHIYEQYF. CDR3 coding DNA: TGTGCCAGCAGCCAAGAACCTGCCCATATTTACGAGCAGTACTTC. The chain links TRBV3-1 to TRBJ2-5; D gene ambiguous. Gene TRBJ2-7 matches the end of the DNA better, so the J call may be wrong. CDR1 and CDR2 (germline): LGHDT, YNNKEL (reference sequence). The CDR3 has 15 amino acids.

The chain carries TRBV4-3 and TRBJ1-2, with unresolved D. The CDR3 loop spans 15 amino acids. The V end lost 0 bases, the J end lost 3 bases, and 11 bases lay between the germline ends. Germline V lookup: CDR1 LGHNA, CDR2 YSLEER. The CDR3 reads CASSQDRRIYYGYTF. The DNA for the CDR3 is TGCGCCAGCAGCCAAGATCGCAGGATATACTATGGCTACACCTTC.

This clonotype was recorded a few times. In nucleotides, the CDR3 is TGTGCCAGCAACGCACTAGGCGGATCTCGAAGTGGCGCTGAGCAGTTCTTC. This translates into CASNALGGSRSGAEQFF. V usage is TRBV28 and J usage is TRBJ2-1; weak D call: TRBD2 (5 bases). The CDR3 length is 17 residues. The germline V and J ends were trimmed by 7 bases and 9 bases, with 28 bases remaining between them. Germline CDR1 is MDHEN and CDR2 is SYDVKM.

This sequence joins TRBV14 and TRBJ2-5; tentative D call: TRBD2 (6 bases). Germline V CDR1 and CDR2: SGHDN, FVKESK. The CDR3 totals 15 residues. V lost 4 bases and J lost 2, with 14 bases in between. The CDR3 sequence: CASSPQGGRQETQYF. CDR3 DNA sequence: TGTGCCAGCAGCCCTCAGGGAGGTCGTCAAGAGACCCAGTACTTC.

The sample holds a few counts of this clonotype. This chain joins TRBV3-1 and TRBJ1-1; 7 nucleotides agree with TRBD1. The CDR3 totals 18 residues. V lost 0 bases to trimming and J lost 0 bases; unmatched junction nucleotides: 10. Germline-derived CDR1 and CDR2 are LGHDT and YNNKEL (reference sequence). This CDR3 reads CASSQDLGPQGMNTEAFF. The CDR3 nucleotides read TGTGCCAGCAGCCAAGATCTGGGACCACAGGGGATGAACACTGAAGCTTTCTTT.

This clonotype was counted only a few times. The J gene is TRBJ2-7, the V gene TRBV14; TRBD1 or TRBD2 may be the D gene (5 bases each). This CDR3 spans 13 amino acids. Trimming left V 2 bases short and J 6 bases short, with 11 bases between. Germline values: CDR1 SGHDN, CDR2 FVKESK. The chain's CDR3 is CASSQFMRGEQYF. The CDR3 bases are TGTGCCAGCAGCCAATTTATGAGGGGCGAGCAGTACTTC.

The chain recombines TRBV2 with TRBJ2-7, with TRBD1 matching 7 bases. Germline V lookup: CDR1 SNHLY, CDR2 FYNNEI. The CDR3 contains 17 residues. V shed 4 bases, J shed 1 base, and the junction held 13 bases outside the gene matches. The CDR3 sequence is CASSVRGDRARSYEQYF. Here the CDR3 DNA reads TGTGCCAGCAGTGTAAGGGGCGACAGGGCCCGTTCCTACGAGCAGTACTTC. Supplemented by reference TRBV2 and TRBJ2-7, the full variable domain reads EPEVTQTPSHQVTQMGQEVILRCVPISNHLYFYWYRQILGQKVEFLVSFYNNEISEKSEIFDDQFSVERPDGSNFTLKIRSTKLEDSAMYFCASSVRGDRARSYEQYFGPGTRLTVT.

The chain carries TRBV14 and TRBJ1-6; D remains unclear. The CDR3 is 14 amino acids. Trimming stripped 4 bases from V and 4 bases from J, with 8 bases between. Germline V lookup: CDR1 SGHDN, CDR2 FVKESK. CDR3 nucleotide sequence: TGTGCCAGCAGCCCGGTGGTATATAATTCACCCCTCCACTTT. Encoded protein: CASSPVVYNSPLHF. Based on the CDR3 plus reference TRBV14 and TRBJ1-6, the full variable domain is EAGVTQFPSHSVIEKGQTVTLRCDPISGHDNLYWYRRVMGKEIKFLLHFVKESKQDESGMPNNRFLAERTGGTYSTLKVQPAELEDSGVYFCASSPVVYNSPLHFGNGTRLTVT.

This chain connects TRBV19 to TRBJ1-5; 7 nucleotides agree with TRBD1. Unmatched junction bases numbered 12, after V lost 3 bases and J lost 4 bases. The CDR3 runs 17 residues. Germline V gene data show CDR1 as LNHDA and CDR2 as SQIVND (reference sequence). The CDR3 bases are TGTGCCAGTAGTATCCTCACAGGGGCCATCGGGAATCAGCCCCAGCATTTT. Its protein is CASSILTGAIGNQPQHF.

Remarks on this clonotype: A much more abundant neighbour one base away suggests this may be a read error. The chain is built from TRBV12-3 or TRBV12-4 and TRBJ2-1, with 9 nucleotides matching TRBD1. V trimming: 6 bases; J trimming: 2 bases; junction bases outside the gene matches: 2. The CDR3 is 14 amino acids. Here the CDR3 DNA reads TGTGCCAGCAGAACAGGGGGCGCCTACAATGAGCAGTTCTTC. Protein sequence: CASRTGGAYNEQFF.

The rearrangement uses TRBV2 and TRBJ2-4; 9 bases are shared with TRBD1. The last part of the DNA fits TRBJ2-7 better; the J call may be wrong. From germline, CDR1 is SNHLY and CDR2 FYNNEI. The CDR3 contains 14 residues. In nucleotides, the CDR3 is TGTGCCAGCAGCATGGACAGGGGTCTCGACGAGCAGTACTTC. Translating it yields CASSMDRGLDEQYF.

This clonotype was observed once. CDR3 sequence: CASSLEMFRSGNTIYF. For the CDR3, the DNA is TGTGCCAGCAGCTTAGAAATGTTCCGCTCTGGAAACACCATATATTTT. The genes are TRBV7-2 and TRBJ1-3; D gene uncertain. The V end was cut by 1 base, the J end by 0 bases, with 10 bases between. This CDR3 spans 16 amino acids. Germline V gene lookup returns CDR1 SGHTA and CDR2 FQGNSA.

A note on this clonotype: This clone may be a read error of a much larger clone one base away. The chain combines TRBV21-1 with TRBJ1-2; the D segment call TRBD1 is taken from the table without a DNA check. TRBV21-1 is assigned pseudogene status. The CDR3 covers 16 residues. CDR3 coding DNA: TGTGCCAGCAGCATCCCCAGGGGGTCCATCGGATGTGGCTACACCTTC. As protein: CASSIPRGSIGCGYTF.

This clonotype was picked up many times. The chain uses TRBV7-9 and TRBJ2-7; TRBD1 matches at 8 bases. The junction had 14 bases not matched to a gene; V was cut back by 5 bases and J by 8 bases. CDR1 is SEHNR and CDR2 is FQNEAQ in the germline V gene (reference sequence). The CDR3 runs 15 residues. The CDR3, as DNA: TGTGCCAGCAGCCCACGGGACAGGAATCTACGAAAGCAGTACTTC. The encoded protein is CASSPRDRNLRKQYF.